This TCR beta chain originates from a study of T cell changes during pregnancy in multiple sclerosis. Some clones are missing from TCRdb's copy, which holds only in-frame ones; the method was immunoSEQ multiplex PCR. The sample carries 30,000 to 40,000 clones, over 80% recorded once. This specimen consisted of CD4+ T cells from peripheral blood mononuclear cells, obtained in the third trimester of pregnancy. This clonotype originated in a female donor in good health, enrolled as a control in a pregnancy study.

The CDR3 region is CASSLDYTYGYTF. The CDR3 DNA sequence: TGCGCCAGCAGCTTGGACTATACCTATGGCTACACCTTC. This chain uses TRBV5-1 with TRBJ1-2; D remains unclear. The germline CDR1 and CDR2 sequences are SGHRS and YFSETQ. Between the trimmed V and J ends, which lost 0 bases and 4 bases, there was a span of 7 bases. The length of the CDR3 is 13 residues.